The 30 T cell receptor beta chains below come from one sample, sequenced in a study of shared clonotypes between healthy human individuals. Method: immunoSEQ multiplex PCR; TCRdb's copy keeps in-frame clones and lacks some. The table has 2 million to 2.5 million clones, over 85% seen once; the top ten hold about 0.39%. The sequenced sample consisted of naive CD4+ T cells from PBMCs. This sample's subset: CD45RA+ positively selected. The receptors derive from a man aged 18-30 years in good health. Some clones in this sample may be carry-over from other donors' samples.

The chain combines TRBV5-1 with TRBJ2-3; possible D gene TRBD2, 6 bases. CDR1 is SGHRS, CDR2 YFSETQ, per germline. The CDR3 spans 15 residues. V dropped 0 bases and J dropped 9 bases, with 17 bases sitting between them. This CDR3 reads CASSLDPGGLGTQYF. Written as DNA, the CDR3 is TGCGCCAGCAGCTTGGACCCAGGAGGGCTCGGGACGCAGTATTTT.

The J gene is TRBJ2-3, the V gene TRBV19; 9 positions agree with TRBD1. The germline gives CDR1 LNHDA, CDR2 SQIVND (reference sequence). Trimming at V came to 0 bases and at J to 0 bases, leaving 4 bases not matched to a gene. The length of the CDR3 is 17 residues. The CDR3 here is CASSIDAGTGSTDTQYF. CDR3 nucleotides: TGTGCCAGTAGTATAGACGCCGGGACAGGGAGCACAGATACGCAGTATTTT.

The chain is built from TRBV19 and TRBJ2-5; D ambiguous. Germline CDR1 LNHDA, CDR2 SQIVND (reference sequence). The V end was cut by 5 bases, the J end by 3 bases, with 16 bases between. The CDR3 extends over 15 amino acids. This CDR3 reads CASSAPPWQKETQYF. CDR3 coding DNA: TGTGCCAGTAGTGCCCCCCCATGGCAGAAAGAGACCCAGTACTTC.

The chain combines TRBV7-9 with TRBJ2-1, with TRBD2 as a possible D gene (5 bases). V lost 4 bases, J lost 0 bases, and 13 bases lay in between. Germline V gene lookup returns CDR1 SEHNR and CDR2 FQNEAQ (reference sequence). The CDR3 has 16 residues. CDR3 sequence (DNA): TGTGCCAGCAGCTCCGGACTGCTCAGCTCCTACAATGAGCAGTTCTTC. It encodes CASSSGLLSSYNEQFF.

This chain's CDR3 is CASSLVSPRYEQFF. CDR3 in DNA: TGTGCCAGCAGCTTAGTGTCCCCCCGCTATGAGCAGTTCTTC. The chain carries TRBV13 and TRBJ2-1; D is uncertain. CDR1 is PRHDT and CDR2 is FYEKMQ in the germline V gene (reference sequence). The CDR3 consists of 14 residues. V lost 1 base and J lost 8, with 12 bases in between.

This clone was recorded only once. The rearrangement joins TRBV19 to TRBJ2-1; D unresolved. V dropped 9 bases and J dropped 2 bases, with 8 bases sitting between them. The CDR3 has 12 amino acids. Germline CDR1 reads LNHDA; CDR2 reads SQIVND (reference sequence). CDR3 loop: CASRTAYNEQFF. CDR3 DNA sequence: TGTGCCAGCAGGACGGCCTACAATGAGCAGTTCTTC.

This sequence joins TRBV5-6 and TRBJ2-2; possibly TRBD1 for D (5 bases). This CDR3 is 15 amino acids long. Germline V gene sequence: CDR1 SGHDT, CDR2 YYEEEE. Trimming shortened V by 5 bases and J by 6 bases, and 17 bases separated the two germline ends. CDR3: CASSRLPGIPGELFF. The CDR3 nucleotides read TGTGCCAGCAGTCGACTCCCAGGGATCCCCGGGGAGCTGTTTTTT.

The J gene is TRBJ2-1, the V gene TRBV7-3, with 12 positions matching TRBD2. The trim removed 0 bases at V and 1 base at J, leaving 4 bases unmatched. There are 18 residues in the CDR3. Per the germline V gene, CDR1 is SGHTA and CDR2 is FQGTGA. The CDR3 DNA follows: TGTGCCAGCAGCTTAACCGGGACTAGCGGGCAATCCTACAATGAGCAGTTCTTC. Encoded protein: CASSLTGTSGQSYNEQFF.

This clone was counted once. The chain links TRBV11-2 to TRBJ2-1; 9 bases align to TRBD1. This CDR3 is built from 15 residues. The trim removed 2 bases at V and 8 bases at J, leaving 7 bases unmatched. Looked up from germline, CDR1 is SGHAT and CDR2 is FQNNGV. The CDR3 DNA follows: TGTGCCAGCAGCTTATATGGACAGGGGAGGTATGAGCAGTTCTTC. The encoded protein is CASSLYGQGRYEQFF.

The V gene is TRBV28, the J gene TRBJ1-1; no clear D. The CDR3 covers 14 residues. Germline CDR1 MDHEN, CDR2 SYDVKM. Trimming left V 6 bases short and J 6 bases short, with 17 bases between. The CDR3 loop reads CASRYRATRAEAFF. The CDR3 nucleotides read TGTGCCAGCAGATACCGGGCCACAAGGGCTGAAGCTTTCTTT.

This sequence joins TRBV10-1 and TRBJ2-5; no clear D. The CDR3 is made up of 13 amino acids. CDR1 and CDR2 (germline): WNHNN, SYGVQD (reference sequence). Trimming removed 7 bases at V and 2 bases at J, with 11 bases between. The DNA for the CDR3 is TGCGCCAGCAACCGGTGGGGACAAGAGACCCAGTACTTC. Translation gives CASNRWGQETQYF.

This chain connects TRBV13 to TRBJ2-3, with TRBD2 matching over 7 bases. V lost 5 bases and J lost 4; bases outside the gene matches: 12. CDR1 is PRHDT, CDR2 FYEKMQ, per germline (reference sequence). The CDR3 spans 16 residues. In DNA form, the CDR3 reads TGTGCCAGCAGCACCCGCCCCCGACTAGCAGCAGATACGCAGTATTTT. Translated: CASSTRPRLAADTQYF.

This rearrangement joins TRBV29-1 to TRBJ2-3, with 15 bases matching TRBD2. The CDR3 is made up of 16 amino acids. The V gene end was trimmed by 5 bases and the J gene end by 5 bases; junction bases not matched to a gene: 8. Germline V gene data show CDR1 as SQVTM and CDR2 as ANQGSEA. The CDR3 region has the DNA TGCAGCGTTAAGGGACTAGCGGGAGGCATAGGAGATACGCAGTATTTT. Its translation: CSVKGLAGGIGDTQYF.

This clone occurred once. Other DNA sequences in the sample encode the same CDR3. V and J are TRBV18 and TRBJ2-3; D uncertain. The CDR3 contains 14 residues. Germline values: CDR1 KGHSH, CDR2 LQKENI. Trimming pared 3 bases from V and 0 bases from J, leaving 7 bases between. The CDR3 nucleotides read TGTGCCAGCTCACCCTCCAGGAGCACAGATACGCAGTATTTT. Translating it yields CASSPSRSTDTQYF.

The chain is built from TRBV7-3 and TRBJ2-3, with 10 bases fitting TRBD2. J gave up 7 bases and V 2 bases, and 6 bases lay outside the gene matches. Germline V gives CDR1 SGHTA, CDR2 FQGTGA. The CDR3 runs 15 residues. The CDR3: CASSLEAGGPNTQYF. For the CDR3, the DNA is TGTGCCAGCAGCTTAGAAGCGGGAGGGCCAAATACGCAGTATTTT.

Points on this clone: Germline and junction disagree at one end, which may indicate a read error. This chain connects TRBV14 to TRBJ2-7; D is unresolved. CDR3 size: 13 residues. The germline V gene has CDR1 SGHDN and CDR2 FVKESK. The CDR3 DNA sequence: TGTGCCAGCAGCCAAGATCGAACCGGGCAGTTCTTCTTC. Translated: CASSQDRTGQFFF.

The chain combines TRBV28 with TRBJ1-2, with D unclear. Germline V CDR1 and CDR2: MDHEN, SYDVKM. Trimming left V 4 bases short and J 8 bases short, with 14 bases between. The CDR3 runs to 13 residues. As DNA, the CDR3 is TGTGCCAGCAGTTGGGCCAAAAGGAGAGGCTACACCTTC. Translation gives CASSWAKRRGYTF.

The chain couples TRBV7-2 to TRBJ2-7; TRBD1 agrees at 9 bases. The germline V gene has CDR1 SGHTA and CDR2 FQGNSA. Trimming removed 5 bases from V and 0 bases from J; junction bases left unmatched: 8. The CDR3 totals 16 residues. CDR3 protein: CASSRGGTGYSYEQYF. DNA for the CDR3: TGTGCCAGCAGCCGAGGGGGGACAGGGTACTCCTACGAGCAGTACTTC.

The J gene is TRBJ2-3, the V gene TRBV10-3, with D perhaps TRBD1 (6 bases). This CDR3 spans 18 amino acids. V lost 4 bases, J lost 0 bases, and 20 bases lay in between. Germline V gene data show CDR1 as ENHRY and CDR2 as SYGVKD. As DNA, the CDR3 is TGTGCCATCAGTGCAACCCCCAAACAGGGCTCTAGCACAGATACGCAGTATTTT. It specifies CAISATPKQGSSTDTQYF.

The chain is built from TRBV7-2 and TRBJ2-1, with no clear D. CDR1 SGHTA and CDR2 FQGNSA come from the germline V gene. This CDR3 comprises 12 residues. V lost 4 bases and J lost 6, with 7 bases in between. The chain's CDR3 is CASSYRANEQFF. The CDR3 DNA reads TGTGCCAGCAGCTATAGAGCCAATGAGCAGTTCTTC. Full variable domain (remainder filled in from reference TRBV7-2 and TRBJ2-1): GAGVSQSPSNKVTEKGKDVELRCDPISGHTALYWYRQSLGQGLEFLIYFQGNSAPDKSGLPSDRFSAERTGGSVSTLTIQRTQQEDSAVYLCASSYRANEQFFGPGTRLTVL.

The chain recombines TRBV7-9 with TRBJ1-4; tentative D call: TRBD1 (6 bases). Per germline, CDR1 SEHNR and CDR2 FQNEAQ (reference sequence). The CDR3 spans 14 residues. The V end was cut by 2 bases, the J end by 8 bases, with 12 bases between. CDR3 amino acids: CASSLQGSGEKLFF. CDR3 bases: TGTGCCAGCAGCTTACAGGGGAGTGGCGAAAAACTGTTTTTT.

A single count supports this clone. Within the sample, other DNA sequences also encode this same CDR3. The J gene is TRBJ2-7, the V gene TRBV5-1; 9 bases match TRBD1. The V segment lost 1 base and the J segment 4 bases; nucleotides outside the gene matches: 3. The CDR3 has 14 amino acids. Germline CDR1 SGHRS, CDR2 YFSETQ. The CDR3 bases are TGCGCCAGCAGCTTGCAAGGACAGGGGTACGAGCAGTACTTC. Its translation: CASSLQGQGYEQYF. The variable domain in full, with the rest retrieved from reference TRBV5-1 and TRBJ2-7, is KAGVTQTPRYLIKTRGQQVTLSCSPISGHRSVSWYQQTPGQGLQFLFEYFSETQRNKGNFPGRFSGRQFSNSRSEMNVSTLELGDSALYLCASSLQGQGYEQYFGPGTRLTVT.

The chain carries TRBV7-9 and TRBJ2-5; TRBD1 aligns across 7 bases. The CDR3 has 18 residues. The germline CDR1 and CDR2 sequences are SEHNR and FQNEAQ (reference sequence). The junction had 19 bases not matched to a gene; V was cut back by 5 bases and J by 4 bases. The chain's CDR3 is CASSKPEYYRGGGETQYF. The CDR3 nucleotides are TGTGCCAGCAGCAAACCTGAGTACTACAGGGGCGGTGGAGAGACCCAGTACTTC. Looking up the rest from reference TRBV7-9 and TRBJ2-5 gives the full variable domain: DTGVSQNPRHKITKRGQNVTFRCDPISEHNRLYWYRQTLGQGPEFLTYFQNEAQLEKSRLLSDRFSAERPKGSFSTLEIQRTEQGDSAMYLCASSKPEYYRGGGETQYFGPGTRLLVL.

Only one count was recorded for this clone. The chain carries TRBV28 and TRBJ1-1, with D maybe TRBD1 (6 bases). Germline V gene data show CDR1 as MDHEN and CDR2 as SYDVKM. With 0 bases removed from V and 1 base from J, the gap between germline ends came to 12 bases. The CDR3 sequence is 16 residues long. Here the CDR3 reads CASSLWGAGRNTEAFF. The CDR3 bases are TGTGCCAGCAGTTTATGGGGGGCGGGAAGGAACACTGAAGCTTTCTTT.

The chain combines TRBV28 with TRBJ2-5, with D tentatively TRBD1 (6 bases). There are 18 residues in the CDR3. V shed 7 bases and J shed 1 base, with 25 bases lying between them. The germline V gene encodes CDR1 MDHEN and CDR2 SYDVKM. CDR3 in DNA: TGTGCCAGCACCCCTCTTGGACAGCCCTCGCCTTCCCAAGAGACCCAGTACTTC. Translated: CASTPLGQPSPSQETQYF.

This chain connects TRBV6-1 to TRBJ1-5; D may be TRBD1 (6 bases). CDR1 is MNHNS, CDR2 SASEGT, per germline. The CDR3 has 17 amino acids. V was shortened by 2 bases and J by 3 bases, with 17 bases between the two germline ends. As DNA, the CDR3 is TGTGCCAGCAGTGAATTGGGGGGGCGGCTTAACAATCAGCCCCAGCATTTT. It yields the protein CASSELGGRLNNQPQHF.

V is TRBV5-1 and J is TRBJ2-6, with D uncertain. CDR1 SGHRS and CDR2 YFSETQ come from the germline V gene. The CDR3 consists of 16 residues. The ends were cut back, 0 bases at V and 3 bases at J, with 10 bases in the middle. CDR3 sequence: CASSLEGSSGANVLTF. The CDR3 DNA sequence: TGCGCCAGCAGCTTGGAGGGTTCAAGTGGGGCCAACGTCCTGACTTTC.

The CDR3 DNA reads TGTGCCTGGAGCCGAGGACTAGCGGGAAACAATGAGCAGTTCTTC. This encodes CAWSRGLAGNNEQFF. J is TRBJ2-1 and V is TRBV30; the match to TRBD2 covers 12 bases. Per germline, CDR1 GTSNPN and CDR2 SVGIG (reference sequence). The CDR3 contains 15 residues. J was trimmed by 5 bases and V by 3 bases; bases with no gene match: 5.

The chain carries TRBV27 and TRBJ2-7; TRBD1 matches 8 bases. CDR1 is MNHEY, CDR2 SMNVEV, per germline (reference sequence). The CDR3 covers 15 residues. The V segment lost 6 bases and the J segment 2 bases; nucleotides outside the gene matches: 9. In DNA form, the CDR3 reads TGTGCCAGCAGACAACTGATACAGGGGGCCTACGAGCAGTACTTC. This codes for CASRQLIQGAYEQYF.

About this clone: One end of the junction varies from germline; a read error may be responsible. This sequence joins TRBV30 and TRBJ2-7, with 8 bases lining up with TRBD2. CDR3 length equals 14 residues. The germline gives CDR1 GTSNPN, CDR2 SVGIG (reference sequence). In DNA, the CDR3 is TGTGCCTGGGACCACGGGAGGGCCTCCAACGAGCAGTACTTC. Encoded protein: CAWDHGRASNEQYF.